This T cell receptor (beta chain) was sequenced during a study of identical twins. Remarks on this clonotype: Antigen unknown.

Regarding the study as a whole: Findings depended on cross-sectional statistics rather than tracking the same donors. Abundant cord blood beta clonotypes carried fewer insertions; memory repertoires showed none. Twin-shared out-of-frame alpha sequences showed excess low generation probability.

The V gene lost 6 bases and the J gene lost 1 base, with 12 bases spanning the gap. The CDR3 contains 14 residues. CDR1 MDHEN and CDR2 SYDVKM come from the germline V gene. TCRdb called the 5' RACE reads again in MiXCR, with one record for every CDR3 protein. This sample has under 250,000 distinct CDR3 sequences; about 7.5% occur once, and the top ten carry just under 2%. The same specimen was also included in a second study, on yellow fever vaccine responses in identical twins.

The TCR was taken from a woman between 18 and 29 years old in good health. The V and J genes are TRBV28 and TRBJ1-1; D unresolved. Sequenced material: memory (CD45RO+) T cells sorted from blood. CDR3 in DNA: TGTGCCAGCAGGATGGTGAGGACGAACACTGAAGCTTTCTTT. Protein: CASRMVRTNTEAFF.